These 5 T cell receptor beta chains were all obtained from the same sample, sequenced in a study of CXCR3-negative and CXCR3-positive naive CD8 T cells. Whole-study findings and limits: Naive cells with CXCR3 showed TRB CDR3s that were more hydrophobic than those in CXCR3-negative naive cells.

The libraries of TRB cDNA were constructed through 5' RACE using UMI labels. TCRdb reanalyzed the 5' RACE reads and collapses them to one entry per CDR3 protein, without DNA. Its listing shows tens of thousands of distinct CDR3 sequences. The antigens these receptors bind are not known. Sequencing used naive CXCR3+ CD8+ T cells from blood. The subset here: CD45RO-CCR7+CD27+CD95- naive CD8+ T cells expressing CXCR3 (TNR3+). The receptor source for this set is a human donor in good health. Some clones in this sample may be carry-over from other donors' samples.

This sequence joins TRBV6-1 and TRBJ2-7; absent DNA, TCRdb's TRBD1 call cannot be checked. Germline V gene data show CDR1 as MNHNS and CDR2 as SASEGT. The CDR3 is 13 amino acids. The CDR3 sequence: CASSEGDRGEQYF.

The CDR3 is CASSFSGHTQETQYF. J is TRBJ2-5 and V is TRBV6-1; the TCRdb call, TRBD1, lacks DNA for checking. In germline, CDR1 is MNHNS, CDR2 SASEGT. The CDR3 has 15 residues.

V gene TRBV29-1 combines with J gene TRBJ2-5. Germline V CDR1 and CDR2: SQVTM, ANQGSEA. CDR3 length: 13 residues. CDR3 protein: CSVDVGFQETQYF.

The chain is built from TRBV11-2 and TRBJ2-3; absent DNA, TCRdb's TRBD1 call cannot be checked. This CDR3 has 12 amino acids. Germline V CDR1 and CDR2: SGHAT, FQNNGV. The CDR3 spells CASWGATDTQYF.

This chain links TRBV15 with TRBJ2-1; checking the TCRdb D call of TRBD2 is not possible without DNA. The CDR3 loop spans 14 amino acids. Per the germline V gene, CDR1 is LNHNV and CDR2 is YYDKDF (reference sequence). CDR3 sequence: CATSGTSGRGEQFF.